The subject of this entry is one T cell receptor (beta chain). Its matching antigen is unknown. The CDR3 is 15 amino acids. V was clipped by 5 bases and J by 2 bases, with 13 bases between them. CDR1 and CDR2 (germline): SGHVS, FQNEAQ. Sequencing used immunoSEQ multiplex PCR; TCRdb keeps in-frame clones, though not all of them. The table lists 160,000 or so clones, just over 90% of them singletons. This sample is part of a study of T cell responses to AZD1222 COVID-19 vaccine. General study findings and limits: Spike-specific TCR breadth and depth both grew after two AZD1222 doses. Samples come after the peak T cell response, not at day 14.

The receptor's source is an adult who received the AZD1222 COVID-19 vaccine. The material was peripheral blood, obtained 28 days after the second AZD1222 dose. The J gene is TRBJ2-1, the V gene TRBV7-8; D unclear. The CDR3 loop reads CASSPARLPYNEQFF. DNA of the CDR3: TGTGCCAGCAGCCCGGCCCGTCTGCCCTACAATGAGCAGTTCTTC. Looking up the rest from reference TRBV7-8 and TRBJ2-1 gives the full variable domain: GAGVSQSPRYKVAKRGQDVALRCDPISGHVSLFWYQQALGQGPEFLTYFQNEAQLDKSGLPSDRFFAERPEGSVSTLKIQRTQQEDSAVYLCASSPARLPYNEQFFGPGTRLTVL.